The rows below give T cell receptor beta chains drawn from one sample of a study of blood T cell repertoires in COVID-19. TCRdb's copy holds only in-frame clones and misses some; the assay was immunoSEQ multiplex PCR. Found here are about 100,000 clones, 80% of them singletons; the top ten hold over 30%. The source material was peripheral blood. The source of these receptors is a man aged 65 to 85 with active or convalescent COVID-19. CDR3s include the opening cysteine and the closing phenylalanine or tryptophan. A D gene is named only where the DNA matches it firmly. Size is omitted from some rows. Given values are once, few, many or a class for expanded clones.

abundance: -
d_gene: -
j_gene: TRBJ1-2
v_gene: TRBV9
CDR3nt: TGTGCCAGCAGCGGCCTGGTGGGGGCTGGCTACACCTTC
CDR3aa: CASSGLVGAGYTF

abundance: -
d_gene: TRBD2
j_gene: TRBJ2-3
v_gene: TRBV5-4
CDR3nt: TGTGCCAGCAGTCCTGGGACTAGCGGGAGGTCAGATACGCAGTATTTT
CDR3aa: CASSPGTSGRSDTQYF

abundance: -
d_gene: -
j_gene: TRBJ1-6
v_gene: TRBV7-2
CDR3nt: TGTGCCAGCAGCTTAGAACAGGCCTATTCACCCCTCCACTTT
CDR3aa: CASSLEQAYSPLHF

abundance: medium-sized
d_gene: -
j_gene: TRBJ2-7
v_gene: TRBV12-3/TRBV12-4
CDR3nt: TGTGCCAGCAGTTTTGGCAGCTCCTACGAGCAGTACTTC
CDR3aa: CASSFGSSYEQYF

abundance: -
d_gene: -
j_gene: TRBJ2-1
v_gene: TRBV6-5
CDR3nt: TGTGCCAGCAGTTACTCAACGGGAGAATTCTACAATGAGCAGTTCTTC
CDR3aa: CASSYSTGEFYNEQFF

abundance: -
d_gene: -
j_gene: TRBJ1-5
v_gene: TRBV12-3/TRBV12-4
CDR3nt: TGTGCCAGCAGACCGGACACAAATCAGCCCCAGCATTTT
CDR3aa: CASRPDTNQPQHF

abundance: -
d_gene: TRBD1
j_gene: TRBJ2-1
v_gene: TRBV19
CDR3nt: TGTGCCAGTAGTGTTGACAGGGTGAATGAGCAGTTCTTC
CDR3aa: CASSVDRVNEQFF

abundance: -
d_gene: -
j_gene: TRBJ2-3
v_gene: TRBV5-1
CDR3nt: TGCGCCAGCAGCTTGGAGGGGGGGTCACCAGATACGCAGTATTTT
CDR3aa: CASSLEGGSPDTQYF

abundance: -
d_gene: -
j_gene: TRBJ2-1
v_gene: TRBV21-1
CDR3nt: TGTGCCAGCAGCAAAGCGGGGACTAGCGGGAACCCCTACAATGAGCAGTTCTTC
CDR3aa: CASSKAGTSGNPYNEQFF

abundance: -
d_gene: TRBD2
j_gene: TRBJ2-1
v_gene: TRBV2
CDR3nt: TGTGCCAGCAGTGAAGAGGGCGGGGGGAGGATCCATGAGCAGTTCTTC
CDR3aa: CASSEEGGGRIHEQFF

abundance: -
d_gene: -
j_gene: TRBJ2-1
v_gene: TRBV19
CDR3nt: TGTGCCAGTAGTATACGTGGGAGGCTCCTAGGGAATGAGCAGTTCTTC
CDR3aa: CASSIRGRLLGNEQFF

abundance: -
d_gene: -
j_gene: TRBJ2-1
v_gene: TRBV20-1
CDR3nt: TGCAGTGGAGGGTACAATGAGCAGTTCTTC
CDR3aa: CSGGYNEQFF

abundance: -
d_gene: TRBD2
j_gene: TRBJ2-1
v_gene: TRBV28
CDR3nt: TGTGCCAGTACGGCTCCGGGACTAGCGGGATCGAGCTCCTACAATGAGCAGTTCTTC
CDR3aa: CASTAPGLAGSSSYNEQFF

abundance: -
d_gene: -
j_gene: TRBJ1-5
v_gene: TRBV19
CDR3nt: TGTGCCAGTAGTATGTGGGTGGGAGGCAATCAGCCCCAGCATTTT
CDR3aa: CASSMWVGGNQPQHF

abundance: few
d_gene: -
j_gene: TRBJ1-1
v_gene: TRBV7-3
CDR3nt: TGTGCCAGCAGCCTAGGAGGACAGACTTCTGAAGCTTTCTTT
CDR3aa: CASSLGGQTSEAFF

abundance: -
d_gene: -
j_gene: TRBJ1-5
v_gene: TRBV10-3
CDR3nt: TGTGCCACCCGGGGGGGGGAGGGCAATCAGCCCCAGCATTTT
CDR3aa: CATRGGEGNQPQHF

abundance: -
d_gene: -
j_gene: TRBJ2-7
v_gene: TRBV5-1
CDR3nt: TGCGCCAGCAGCCTGTTACGGGGAAGCGAGCAGTACTTC
CDR3aa: CASSLLRGSEQYF

abundance: -
d_gene: -
j_gene: TRBJ1-2
v_gene: TRBV7-2
CDR3nt: TGTGCCAGCAGCTTGGGGGGAGGCGGAGGCTACACCTTC
CDR3aa: CASSLGGGGGYTF

abundance: -
d_gene: -
j_gene: TRBJ2-2
v_gene: TRBV4-2
CDR3nt: TGTGCCAGCAGCCAAGCTGCAGGGGGGACCGGGGAGCTGTTTTTT
CDR3aa: CASSQAAGGTGELFF

abundance: -
d_gene: TRBD1
j_gene: TRBJ2-1
v_gene: TRBV5-6
CDR3nt: TGTGCCAGCAGCTTGGTGGACAGGGGGCACGAGCAGTTCTTC
CDR3aa: CASSLVDRGHEQFF

abundance: -
d_gene: TRBD1
j_gene: TRBJ2-1
v_gene: TRBV9
CDR3nt: TGTGCCAGCGGACAGGTCTACAATGAGCAGTTCTTC
CDR3aa: CASGQVYNEQFF

abundance: -
d_gene: -
j_gene: TRBJ2-3
v_gene: TRBV7-5
CDR3nt: TGTGCCAGAAGGAACGGACTCCCGTCGAGCACAGATACGCAGTATTTT
CDR3aa: CARRNGLPSSTDTQYF

abundance: -
d_gene: -
j_gene: TRBJ2-1
v_gene: TRBV9
CDR3nt: TGTGCCAGCAGCGTAGGTGTAGGGCAAGGGGTACTCCACAATGAGCAGTTCTTC
CDR3aa: CASSVGVGQGVLHNEQFF

abundance: few
d_gene: -
j_gene: TRBJ1-1
v_gene: TRBV29-1
CDR3nt: TGCAGCACCAACATGAACACTGAAGCTTTCTTT
CDR3aa: CSTNMNTEAFF

abundance: -
d_gene: -
j_gene: TRBJ1-1
v_gene: TRBV21-1
CDR3nt: TGTGCCAGCAGCAAATTGGACAGGGGGCGTATCACTGAAGCTTTCTTT
CDR3aa: CASSKLDRGRITEAFF

abundance: -
d_gene: -
j_gene: TRBJ1-2
v_gene: TRBV6-2/TRBV6-3
CDR3nt: TGTGCCAGCAGCCCGCGGCAGACTCATGGCTACACCTTC
CDR3aa: CASSPRQTHGYTF

abundance: -
d_gene: TRBD1
j_gene: TRBJ2-7
v_gene: TRBV5-1
CDR3nt: TGCGCCAGCAGCTTGGGACCGGGGACAGGGGGCCCCATGGAGCAGTACTTC
CDR3aa: CASSLGPGTGGPMEQYF

abundance: -
d_gene: -
j_gene: TRBJ2-7
v_gene: TRBV18
CDR3nt: TGTGCCAGCTCATCGGGACACTACGAGCAGTACTTC
CDR3aa: CASSSGHYEQYF

abundance: -
d_gene: -
j_gene: TRBJ1-1
v_gene: TRBV5-1
CDR3nt: TGCGCCAGCAGCTTGACCCAGGGGAACACTGAAGCTTTCTTT
CDR3aa: CASSLTQGNTEAFF